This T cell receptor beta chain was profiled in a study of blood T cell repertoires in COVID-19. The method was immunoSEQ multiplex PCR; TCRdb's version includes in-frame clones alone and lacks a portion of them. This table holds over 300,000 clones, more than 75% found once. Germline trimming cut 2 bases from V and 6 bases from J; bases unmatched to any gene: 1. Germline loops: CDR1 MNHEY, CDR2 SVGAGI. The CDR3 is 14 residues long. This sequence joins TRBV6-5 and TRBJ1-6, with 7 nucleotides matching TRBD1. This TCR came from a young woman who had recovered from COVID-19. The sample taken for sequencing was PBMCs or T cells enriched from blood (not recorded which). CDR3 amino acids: CASSYDRVNSPLHF. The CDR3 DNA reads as TGTGCCAGCAGTTACGACAGGGTTAATTCACCCCTCCACTTT.